The entry that follows covers one T cell receptor beta chain sequence. This specimen comes from a study of blood T cell repertoires in COVID-19. Study in general: Whether acute or convalescent, the COVID-19 samples came from the United States, Italy and Spain. Nucleic acid was either cDNA or gDNA, and it came from T cells, B-cell-depleted T cells, or PBMCs.

Original analysis: Estimates of nucleated cell counts were drawn from the amplification of reference gene primers. TCRdb's table, derived via immunoSEQ multiplex PCR, lists solely in-frame clones and lacks some. That table is the source of V, J and clone size, and D and trimming were worked out from the DNA. Of about 220,000 clones listed, 80% to 85% are singletons. One Seattle source followed patients from active infection through their disease course. The source is a woman in her 70s with COVID-19, enrolled during active disease. Sequencing used peripheral blood.

CDR3 nucleotide sequence: TGTGCCAGCAGCTTGGCCGCAGGGAACCCGACCACTGAAGCTTTCTTT. This sequence encodes CASSLAAGNPTTEAFF. The chain carries TRBV5-4 and TRBJ1-1; the D gene is possibly TRBD1 (5 bases). Trimming cost V 0 bases and J 4 bases, with 16 bases left between them. The CDR3 runs to 16 residues. CDR1 and CDR2 from the germline V gene are SGHNT and YYREEE (reference sequence).